This T cell receptor (beta chain) was found in a study of cytomegalovirus exposure and HLA in healthy donors (TCRdb year 2017). Concerning the study at large: An earlier analysis of a few hundred of the donors reported 250 to 300 Gb of sequence data and about 120 million unique TCR beta sequences obtained from some 200 million T cells. In addition to the first cohort of 666 subjects, a separate validation cohort of around 110 different subjects was used. To decide whether each TCR beta V gene segment behaved as functional or pseudogenic, an earlier analysis of approximately 600 of the donors relied on high-throughput TCR beta sequencing. The aim of the study was to test whether cataloging public T cell receptors could identify signatures of past pathogen exposure. Donor age, sex, ethnicity and CMV serostatus were compiled alongside the repertoire data. Among 300 to 450 genotyped donors of the cohort, an average of roughly 240,000 unique TCR beta nucleotide sequences were sequenced per donor, roughly 18% of them non-productive. Rather than drawing on any new phenotypic data, the later analysis identified candidate immune exposures from TCR beta sequences and the way those sequences occurred across donors. The number of typed donors differed by locus: about 629-630 for A, B, C, DRB1 and DQB1; 500 to 550 for DQA1; 606 for DPA1; and about 450 for DPB1. The T cell repertoires of around 730 subjects were profiled by immunosequencing and related to cytomegalovirus serostatus. Because of strong linkage in the cohort, 5 or 6 DR-DQ haplotypes were treated as single units for association and clustering. In a later analysis, previously published TCR beta repertoires from some 640 donors were re-analyzed and high-resolution HLA genotyping was added so that TCR occurrence patterns could be studied. HLA typing covered class I and class II loci at four-digit resolution. The genetic ancestry cluster associated with self-reported Caucasian donors included approximately 85% of the roughly 410 genotyped donors. An early release covering roughly 580 HLA-typed donors comprised approximately 300 gigabases of sequencing data and approximately 80 million unique TCR sequences. In a later genetic analysis, genome-wide SNP genotypes for about three fifths of the 666 donors were used, and that subset was treated as a discovery cohort. All discovery cohort repertoires had been generated on a single sequencing platform. To predict cytomegalovirus infection status, the study combined high-throughput TCR immunosequencing, statistical association of individual TCRs with disease status, and machine learning.

The cohort consisted of approximately 670 healthy bone marrow donors. All cohort members were sampled while nominally healthy, although unrecorded immune exposures were likely present. The donor was CMV seronegative and belonged to the group of 352 seronegative cohort members. A peripheral blood sample was provided by each donor, and peripheral blood mononuclear cells were used for TCR beta sequencing. The Qiagen DNeasy Blood Extraction Kit was used to extract genomic DNA from the blood cell samples. Library generation was performed with the immunoSEQ multiplex PCR assay. A mixture of 60 forward primers for TCR Vbeta segments and 13 reverse primers for TCR Jbeta segments was used in the multiplex PCR. The CDR3 region of rearranged TCR beta genes was amplified from genomic DNA by a multiplex PCR assay. The Illumina HiSeq System was used to sequence the amplified TCR beta libraries as 87-base-pair reads. The source study handled its data this way. A later analysis counted approximately 76 million unique TCR beta chains across the approximately 700 repertoires, and roughly 9.9 million of these chains were shared by at least two donors. Raw reads were error-corrected and collapsed into unique sequences with a nearest-neighbor algorithm that merged closely related sequences to remove PCR and sequencing errors. CDR3 sequences were aligned to IMGT reference sequences to assign V, D and J gene segments. For a sequence to be retained, at least a six-nucleotide match to both a V gene segment and a J gene segment was required. A rearrangement counted as productive if the CDR3 had no stop codons and remained in frame with V and J, and every other rearrangement counted as non-productive. CDR3 was defined according to IMGT convention as the region running from the second conserved V-encoded cysteine to the conserved J-encoded phenylalanine. In an earlier analysis of just under 600 of the donors, sequences lacking an unambiguous match to a single V gene segment were excluded. An earlier analysis of over 450 of the donors classified V segments as functional when productive rearrangements were above 56.7% and as segregating when the standard deviation between donors was above 5%. A statistical classification framework was built for diagnosing cytomegalovirus status from the catalog of TCR beta chain sequences. A later analysis assigned V and J genes by comparing TCR nucleotide sequences with IMGT/GENE-DB human TR gene sequences. The TCRdist pipeline was used in a later analysis to assign CDR3 sequences and most-parsimonious VDJ recombination scenarios. In a later analysis, each TCR beta chain was defined by its CDR3 amino acid sequence together with its V-gene family, and reads without a unique V-gene family were excluded. A later analysis removed 450 to 600 highly shared, low-generation-probability nucleotide sequences to deal with suspected cross-contamination and a sequencing artifact. For each public chain, a later analysis derived a clonal expansion index from normalized ranks of inferred template counts within each repertoire. In a later analysis, generation probabilities were computed with a VDJ recombination model fitted to out-of-frame rearrangements, and the resulting probabilities were checked against IGoR. A later analysis scored TCR-TCR, TCR-HLA and TCR-CMV co-occurrence with hypergeometric tests, applying a repertoire-size bias correction to TCR pairs. False discovery rates were estimated in a later analysis by permuting HLA or CMV assignments 20 times. In a later analysis, co-occurring TCRs were grouped with DBSCAN, and TCRdist sequence similarity was added when clustering was performed within HLA-allele-positive subsets. Repertoires with fewer than 30,000 or more than 120,000 public chains, plus five repertoires with anomalous nucleotide sharing, were excluded from co-occurrence clustering. In TCRdb, the immuneACCESS table is reduced to in-frame sequences with V and J assigned. These tables do not hold every clone; where another copy was compared, an unresolved V gene accounts for under half, and the others remain unexplained. D and trimming were read from the DNA, whereas the V and J calls and clone size are those reported in that table. The sample table holds about 160,000 clones, of which around four fifths were seen once. The ten largest clones capture around 1.3% of the sample.

About this clone itself: Its antigen specificity is not known. Nothing much larger sits one base from this clone, and base qualities are not available.

Paper-wide results and their limitations: According to a later analysis, most CMV-associated TCR beta chains appeared to be HLA-restricted, and the HLA associations seemed to be driven largely by CMV exposure. Because HLA typing was missing for some donors at each locus, association tests included only the typed subset. In an earlier analysis of some 500 of the donors, most TCR beta V segments appeared in productive rearrangements about 87% or about 30% of the time, broadly matching IMGT annotations. Three of the identified cytomegalovirus-associated TCR beta chains were confirmed in vitro to be specific for cytomegalovirus antigens. A later analysis reported that several top co-occurrence clusters appeared linked to parvovirus B19, influenza, CMV and Epstein-Barr virus. In a later genetic analysis, a missense DCLRE1C variant was associated with V-gene and J-gene trimming of TCR beta chains, and the association was replicated in an independent cohort. Sequencing depth was assumed to be roughly uniform across donors in the presence/absence analyses, though that assumption may not hold. Only TCR beta chains were sequenced in this cohort, and the absence of alpha or paired-chain data limited detectable features. The study gave a list of about 150 TCR beta chains associated with cytomegalovirus. The classifier was reported to diagnose cytomegalovirus status with high specificity and sensitivity in both the original cohort and the validation cohort. A later analysis associated 15,000 or so TCR beta sequences with specific HLA alleles at a false discovery rate of 0.05. Because counts were too low, roughly 16 rarely observed V segments, including chromosome 9 orphons, were left out of the earlier analysis of 500 to 650 of the donors. A further reported finding was that TCR beta sequences accurately predicted the HLA-A and HLA-B alleles for most subjects in the first cohort. According to a later genetic analysis, donors in an Asian-associated ancestry cluster had fewer N-insertions in productive TCRs than the approximately 670-donor mean. Most TCR sequences were observed very rarely across donors, whereas some public TCRs were present in many individuals. In a later analysis, TCR association rates were found to vary across HLA loci, with the most associated TCRs seen for DRB1 alleles and the fewest for HLA-C alleles. Linkage disequilibrium might explain the correlated functional status among segregating V segments, but an unknown experimental factor could not be ruled out. Assigning TCR associations to individual alleles was difficult when HLA alleles, especially DR and DQ, strongly co-occurred. Compared with equally common non-associated chains, HLA-associated TCR beta chains in a later analysis were more clonally expanded and had lower generation probabilities. CMV serostatus was the only immune exposure information available for the cohort. Some IMGT-functional V segments, including TRBV6-2 and TRBV6-3, could not be told apart with the 87-base-pair reads, so those segments were excluded. The authors suggested that the approach could potentially be extended to other disease states and immunological phenotypes. The sequencing pipeline was judged likely to have produced a cluster of highly shared sequence variants as a technical artifact.

From the cysteine through the phenylalanine, the CDR3 covers 14 amino acids. Of the read, only the CDR3 DNA is kept; its 42 bases are in frame from base 1. From V the trimming removes 6 bases and from J it removes 4 bases, while the gene matches leave 7 bases of the junction unaccounted for. For CDR1 and CDR2, the germline V gene lists MDHEN and SYDVKM. This sequence was found in a woman between 50 and 59 years old in good health and CMV-seronegative. The source material was PBMCs. The chain employs TRBV28 and TRBJ1-1, and TRBD1 aligns with 8 junction nucleotides. The DNA sequence is as follows: TGTGCCAGCAGCCGCACAGGGGGGAGCACTGAAGCTTTCTTT. This codes for CASSRTGGSTEAFF.